This T cell receptor (beta chain) was sequenced in a study of T cell responses to AZD1222 COVID-19 vaccine. Germline V lookup: CDR1 KGHSH, CDR2 LQKENI. The CDR3 has 16 amino acids. The V and J ends lost 4 bases and 5 bases, in that order; junction bases with no gene match: 4. The table came from immunoSEQ multiplex PCR; TCRdb's copy has only in-frame clones and leaves some out. This sample has 150,000 to 200,000 clones, with more than 85% found just once. This chain joins TRBV18 and TRBJ2-1, with 14 bases lining up with TRBD2. The receptor comes from an adult in good health. The input for sequencing was peripheral blood, taken on day 0 of AZD1222 vaccination. The CDR3, as DNA: TGTGCCAGCTCACTACAGGGACTAGCGGGAGACAATGAGCAGTTCTTC. The encoded protein is CASSLQGLAGDNEQFF.